Listed below are T cell receptor beta chains from one sample, sequenced in a study of blood T cell repertoires in COVID-19. The assay was immunoSEQ multiplex PCR, and TCRdb's table has in-frame clones only and misses some. This table has some 80,000 clones, almost 90% appearing once. Sequencing input: peripheral blood. These receptors originate from a human donor in a cohort sampled during active COVID-19. The CDR3 runs from the conserved cysteine through the conserved F or W. A D gene is named only where the DNA matches it firmly. Expanded clones get a size class; other rows say once, few or many, or leave the size out.

cdr3_nt cdr3_aa j_call v_call clone_size d_call
TGTGCCAGCAGCCTCTCACTAGGATCCTACAATGAGCAGTTCTTC CASSLSLGSYNEQFF TRBJ2-1 TRBV4-2 NA NA
TGCGCCAGCAGCCCTCGACTAGCGGGAGAATCATTCTCTGGGGCCAACGTCCTGACTTTC CASSPRLAGESFSGANVLTF TRBJ2-6 TRBV5-1 NA TRBD2
TGCGCCAGCAGGTTGGGACAGGGTACACCCCTCCACTTT CASRLGQGTPLHF TRBJ1-6 TRBV10-1 NA TRBD1
TGCGCCAGCAGCCAAGGACTAGCGGGAGTATCAGATACGCAGTATTTT CASSQGLAGVSDTQYF TRBJ2-3 TRBV4-3 NA TRBD2
TGTGCCAGCAGACAACCACCCCAAGAGACCCAGTACTTC CASRQPPQETQYF TRBJ2-5 TRBV11-2 NA NA
TGCGCCAGCAGCCAAGGACAGTCTTATAATTCACCCCTCCACTTT CASSQGQSYNSPLHF TRBJ1-6 TRBV4-3 NA NA
TGTGCCAGCAGCAGGGCAGGACTATACGAGCAGTACTTC CASSRAGLYEQYF TRBJ2-7 TRBV5-6 NA NA
TGTGCCAGCAGCTTAATAGCTGGCACTGAAGCTTTCTTT CASSLIAGTEAFF TRBJ1-1 TRBV7-9 NA NA
TGTGCCAGCAGCGACAGGGGGCTCTACAATGAGCAGTTCTTC CASSDRGLYNEQFF TRBJ2-1 TRBV11-3 NA TRBD1
TGTGCCAGCAGCACGTACAGGGGGCGCGGTGAAAAACTGTTTTTT CASSTYRGRGEKLFF TRBJ1-4 TRBV7-2 NA TRBD1
TGTGCCAGCAGTGAATATAGCGGGAGATACGCAGATACGCAGTATTTT CASSEYSGRYADTQYF TRBJ2-3 TRBV25-1 once TRBD2
TGTGCCAGCAGCTTGGGACAGGGGGGCGGTGAGCAGTTCTTC CASSLGQGGGEQFF TRBJ2-1 TRBV7-9 NA TRBD1
TGTGCCACTGGGGGCTTGAACACTGAAGCTTTCTTT CATGGLNTEAFF TRBJ1-1 TRBV19 NA NA
TGTGCCAGTAGCCCTTTTGGCGGATCCTACGAGCAGTACTTC CASSPFGGSYEQYF TRBJ2-7 TRBV19 NA NA
TGTGCCAGCAGGGGACAAGGGGTGGGCACAGATACGCAGTATTTT CASRGQGVGTDTQYF TRBJ2-3 TRBV27 NA NA
TGTGCCAGCAGCTTAGCAGGCGGGAGGGAGTACAATGAGCAGTTCTTC CASSLAGGREYNEQFF TRBJ2-1 TRBV7-9 few TRBD2
TGTGCCAGCAGCTCCCATGGGCTAGCTCGGACAGATACGCAGTATTTT CASSSHGLARTDTQYF TRBJ2-3 TRBV7-9 NA NA
TGTGCCAGCAGCGGCCCCAGCGGGCAGGGGGATTATGGCTACACCTTC CASSGPSGQGDYGYTF TRBJ1-2 TRBV21-1 NA NA
TGTGCCAGCAGAGACAGGGGGCGCGACGAGCAGTACTTC CASRDRGRDEQYF TRBJ2-7 TRBV3-1/TRBV3-2 NA TRBD1
TGTGCCAGCAGTTTTCCGACTAGCGGGAGGAATGAGCAGTTCTTC CASSFPTSGRNEQFF TRBJ2-1 TRBV28 NA TRBD2
TGTGCCAGCAGCTTAGGCACGGACAGTATCGCAACTAATGAAAAACTGTTTTTT CASSLGTDSIATNEKLFF TRBJ1-4 TRBV7-9 once NA
TGTGCCAGCAGTTACCGGGGACTACAAGAGACCCAGTACTTC CASSYRGLQETQYF TRBJ2-5 TRBV6-6 NA TRBD2
TGTGCCAGCAGCTTAGCACAGGGGAGCGCTGAAGCTTTCTTT CASSLAQGSAEAFF TRBJ1-1 TRBV7-8 many TRBD1
TGTGCCAGCAGTTTATTCGGAGAGAACACTGAAGCTTTCTTT CASSLFGENTEAFF TRBJ1-1 TRBV28 NA NA
TGTGCCAGCACCCTACCAGGGGGCTCCTACAATGAGCAGTTCTTC CASTLPGGSYNEQFF TRBJ2-1 TRBV5-4 NA TRBD1
TGTGCCAGCAGCGTAGGTGGGAGGGCCTCCTACAATGAGCAGTTCTTC CASSVGGRASYNEQFF TRBJ2-1 TRBV9 NA TRBD2
TGTGCCAGCTCACCCACAGGAGGGGTGGAGACCCAGTACTTC CASSPTGGVETQYF TRBJ2-5 TRBV18 NA NA
TGTGCCAGCAACCCTCGACAGAGCTCCTACGAGCAGTACTTC CASNPRQSSYEQYF TRBJ2-7 TRBV2 once NA
TGTGCCAGCAGTTACCAACTACGACAGGGGGGTGAGCAGTTCTTC CASSYQLRQGGEQFF TRBJ2-1 TRBV6-5 NA TRBD1
TGTGCCAGCAGCCGAGGTTTGGAGCAGTACTTC CASSRGLEQYF TRBJ2-7 TRBV3-1/TRBV3-2 NA NA
TGCGCCAGCAGCCAAGAGTACAGGGGGAACACTGAAGCTTTCTTT CASSQEYRGNTEAFF TRBJ1-1 TRBV4-1 NA TRBD1
TGTGCCAGCAGCTTCGGGGGGCTAAGCTCTGGGGCCAACGTCCTGACTTTC CASSFGGLSSGANVLTF TRBJ2-6 TRBV5-8 NA NA
TGTGCCAGTAGTACCGACAGGGGGGATCAGCCCCAGCATTTT CASSTDRGDQPQHF TRBJ1-5 TRBV19 NA TRBD1